These 8 T cell receptor beta chains were all obtained from the same sample, sequenced in a study of blood T cell repertoires in COVID-19. The method was immunoSEQ multiplex PCR; TCRdb's version includes in-frame clones alone and lacks a portion of them. The sample includes around 260,000 clones, over 75% of them seen just once. The source material was peripheral blood. All receptors derive from a woman between 45 and 60 years old with acute or convalescent COVID-19.

The V call is TRBV19, the J call TRBJ2-5; the match to TRBD2 covers 15 bases. The CDR3 length is 14 residues. Germline loops: CDR1 LNHDA, CDR2 SQIVND (reference sequence). V shed 6 bases and J 13 bases; nucleotides not matched to a gene: 9. The CDR3 loop reads CASSPGTSGRSWYF. The CDR3 nucleotides read TGTGCCAGTAGCCCCGGGACTAGCGGGAGGTCCTGGTACTTC. The full variable domain, in which reference TRBV19 and TRBJ2-5 provide the parts outside the CDR3, is DGGITQSPKYLFRKEGQNVTLSCEQNLNHDAMYWYRQDPGQGLRLIYYSQIVNDFQKGDIAEGYSVSREKKESFPLTVTSAQKNPTAFYLCASSPGTSGRSWYFGPGTRLLVL.

This chain uses TRBV5-1 with TRBJ1-1; the match to TRBD1 covers 8 bases. The J segment lost 5 bases and the V segment lost 4 bases, leaving 10 bases of the junction unmatched. The CDR3 totals 15 residues. Germline CDR1 reads SGHRS; CDR2 reads YFSETQ. The CDR3 is CASSPGTGPTTEAFF. CDR3 nucleotide sequence: TGCGCCAGCAGCCCGGGGACAGGTCCCACTACTGAAGCTTTCTTT.

The CDR3 is CASSSGPGAQKLFF. The CDR3, as DNA: TGTGCCAGCAGTTCCGGTCCCGGAGCTCAAAAACTGTTTTTT. The chain joins TRBV27 to TRBJ1-4; D gene ambiguous. Deletions cut 4 bases from V and 9 bases from J, with 15 bases between. CDR1 is MNHEY, CDR2 SMNVEV, per germline (reference sequence). The CDR3 is 14 residues long. The full variable domain, rest sourced from reference TRBV27 and TRBJ1-4, is EAQVTQNPRYLITVTGKKLTVTCSQNMNHEYMSWYRQDPGLGLRQIYYSMNVEVTDKGDVPEGYKVSRKEKRNFPLILESPSPNQTSLYFCASSSGPGAQKLFFGSGTQLSVL.

The chain combines TRBV7-9 with TRBJ1-4; D ambiguous. V lost 7 bases and J 0 bases, leaving 12 bases between the germline ends. The germline V gene encodes CDR1 SEHNR and CDR2 FQNEAQ (reference sequence). The CDR3 sequence is 15 residues long. For the CDR3, the DNA is TGTGCCAGCAAACCAACTTCCGCAACTAATGAAAAACTGTTTTTT. It codes for CASKPTSATNEKLFF.

This chain uses TRBV20-1 with TRBJ1-3, with D uncertain. The length of the CDR3 is 11 residues. Trimming stripped 0 bases from V and 7 bases from J, with 4 bases between. CDR1 is DFQATT, CDR2 SNEGSKA, per germline (reference sequence). In nucleotides, the CDR3 is TGCAGTGCTAGAGAGCGCAACACCATATATTTT. It encodes CSARERNTIYF.

The rearrangement joins TRBV5-3 to TRBJ1-5; a possible D gene is TRBD1 (6 bases). TRBV5-3 has ORF status, its function being uncertain. Trimming removed 3 bases at V and 11 bases at J, with 12 bases between. This CDR3 contains 12 residues. The CDR3 DNA reads TGTGCCAGAAGCTCGACAGGTGTGTCCCAGCATTTT. Translation: CARSSTGVSQHF.

The rearrangement joins TRBV6-2 or TRBV6-3 to TRBJ2-3, with TRBD1 identical over 8 bases. Germline values: CDR1 MNHEY, CDR2 SVGEGT. The V gene end was trimmed by 6 bases and the J gene end by 3 bases; junction bases not matched to a gene: 5. The CDR3 runs to 14 residues. CDR3 coding DNA: TGTGCCAGCAGCCCGGACAGGGTAACAGATACGCAGTATTTT. This gives the protein CASSPDRVTDTQYF.

This clone was recorded only once. The rearrangement uses TRBV11-2 and TRBJ2-5, with TRBD2 matching 11 bases. The V gene end was trimmed by 3 bases and the J gene end by 13 bases; junction bases not matched to a gene: 7. The CDR3 is 13 residues long. In germline, CDR1 is SGHAT, CDR2 FQNNGV. This CDR3 reads CASSFPGLADRYF. Here the CDR3 DNA reads TGTGCCAGCAGCTTCCCGGGACTAGCGGACCGGTACTTC.